Listed here are 21 T cell receptor beta chains from one sample, sequenced in a study of T cell clusters in autoimmune cytopenias (dated by TCRdb to the late 2010s). Reads for this sample came from an Illumina MiSeq. TRB rearrangements were amplified by multiplex PCR following a touch-down protocol, with the TRB-A and TRB-B primer pools mixed in one tube. TCRdb reprocessed the reads and assigns one entry to each CDR3 protein sequence, leaving out DNA. This sample's table carries 9,500 to 12,000 distinct CDR3 sequences. 4.4% of the sample is in the top ten clones. For each sample, TRB amplification used about 0.25 ug of peripheral blood genomic DNA, equal to approximately 37,500 genome equivalents. The data also belong to a second study, concerning T cell repertoires in aging, cancer and after chemotherapy.

The sequencing sample was made of peripheral blood. The receptors originated from a human donor in good health.

This chain links TRBV28 with TRBJ1-2; TCRdb gives TRBD1 as the D gene, but with no DNA this cannot be confirmed. The germline V gene has CDR1 MDHEN and CDR2 SYDVKM. There are 12 residues in the CDR3. CDR3 loop: CASGGVDYGYTF.

The chain recombines TRBV6-1 with TRBJ2-5; TCRdb picks TRBD2, but there is no DNA to check that call. The CDR3 runs 15 residues. Germline lookup yields CDR1 MNHNS and CDR2 SASEGT. CDR3 in amino acids: CASSGLAGGQETQYF.

This chain joins TRBV7-9 and TRBJ2-5; TCRdb picks TRBD1, but there is no DNA to check that call. CDR3 length equals 14 residues. Germline V gives CDR1 SEHNR, CDR2 FQNEAQ (reference sequence). This chain's CDR3 is CASSPSGGQVAQYF.

This chain links TRBV2 with TRBJ2-7. The CDR3 covers 13 residues. From germline, CDR1 is SNHLY and CDR2 FYNNEI. This chain's CDR3 is CASSEGITYEQYF.

This chain uses TRBV20-1 with TRBJ1-1; TCRdb picks TRBD1, but there is no DNA to check that call. The germline CDR1 and CDR2 sequences are DFQATT and SNEGSKA (reference sequence). The CDR3 spans 13 residues. This CDR3 reads CSGWGTVNTEAFF.

The rearrangement links TRBV7-2 to TRBJ2-3; without DNA, the TCRdb call of TRBD1 cannot be checked. The germline CDR1 and CDR2 sequences are SGHTA and FQGNSA. The CDR3 extends over 15 amino acids. CDR3 protein: CASARTGTYTDTQYF.

This clonotype is deemed medium-sized by its frequency. The V call is TRBV18, the J call TRBJ2-7; no DNA is available, so the TRBD1 call from TCRdb remains unchecked. CDR1 is KGHSH, CDR2 LQKENI, per germline. This CDR3 has 15 residues. The CDR3 spells CASSPTRQDGGEQYF.

The chain links TRBV6-1 to TRBJ2-1; the D gene TCRdb calls, TRBD1, cannot be checked with no DNA. The germline V gene has CDR1 MNHNS and CDR2 SASEGT. This CDR3 spans 14 amino acids. This chain's CDR3 is CASRAGGPYNEQFF.

The rearrangement joins TRBV4-1 to TRBJ1-5; the TRBD1 assignment by TCRdb is unverifiable without DNA. In germline, CDR1 is MGHRA, CDR2 YSYEKL. The CDR3 has 16 residues. CDR3 residues: CASSQTGVAYSQPQHF.

This clonotype registers medium-sized by frequency. The rearrangement links TRBV5-5 to TRBJ1-6; lacking DNA, the TRBD1 call made by TCRdb goes unchecked. The germline V gene has CDR1 SGHKS and CDR2 YYEKEE (reference sequence). The CDR3 length is 14 residues. The CDR3: CASSLVQGNSPLHF.

V usage is TRBV4-2 and J usage is TRBJ1-3. CDR3 length equals 13 residues. From germline, CDR1 is LGHNA and CDR2 YNFKEQ. The CDR3: CASSPGSGNTIYF.

The V gene is TRBV5-1, the J gene TRBJ2-2; TCRdb calls TRBD2, which cannot be checked without DNA. Germline lookup yields CDR1 SGHRS and CDR2 YFSETQ. The CDR3 extends over 15 amino acids. The CDR3 here is CASSAVEGYTGELFF.

This clonotype is called medium-sized (0.01 to 0.1%) based on its frequency. The rearrangement links TRBV11-2 to TRBJ1-2; the D gene TCRdb calls, TRBD1, cannot be checked with no DNA. The CDR3 is 16 amino acids. CDR1 and CDR2 (germline): SGHAT, FQNNGV. The CDR3 spells CASSLGSTARSGGYTF.

The CDR3 sequence: CALLAGGSYNEQFF. V gene TRBV30 combines with J gene TRBJ2-1; with no DNA, the TCRdb D assignment of TRBD2 cannot be verified. The CDR3 consists of 14 residues. The germline V gene encodes CDR1 GTSNPN and CDR2 SVGIG (reference sequence).

V is TRBV7-9 and J is TRBJ1-1; TCRdb's assignment of TRBD1 cannot be checked, as there is no DNA. The CDR3 has 13 amino acids. Germline V gene data show CDR1 as SEHNR and CDR2 as FQNEAQ (reference sequence). Here the CDR3 reads CASSRTDRPEAFF.

The chain employs TRBV10-1 and TRBJ2-3; TCRdb's D gene call, TRBD2, goes unchecked for lack of DNA. This CDR3 contains 14 residues. Germline-derived CDR1 and CDR2 are WNHNN and SYGVQD (reference sequence). CDR3 sequence reads: CASRKPLVTDTQYF.

The chain links TRBV18 to TRBJ2-3; the D gene TCRdb calls, TRBD1, cannot be checked with no DNA. CDR3 length equals 17 residues. CDR1 KGHSH and CDR2 LQKENI come from the germline V gene. This CDR3 reads CASSPPVMGGSTDTQYF.

This chain links TRBV6-1 with TRBJ2-3; absent DNA, TCRdb's TRBD2 call cannot be checked. Germline lookup yields CDR1 MNHNS and CDR2 SASEGT. The CDR3 consists of 14 residues. This CDR3 is CASTLSGGLDTQYF.

This clonotype is identified as medium-sized from frequency. V is TRBV12-3 or TRBV12-4 and J is TRBJ1-2; there is no DNA to check the TCRdb D call of TRBD1. This CDR3 has 15 residues. The CDR3 sequence is CASSLTGQSSRGYTF.

Its frequency marks this clonotype as medium-sized (0.01 to 0.1%). V usage is TRBV20-1 and J usage is TRBJ2-2; the D call of TRBD2 rests on TCRdb alone, since no DNA is present to check it. Germline assignment: CDR1 DFQATT and CDR2 SNEGSKA (reference sequence). The CDR3 has 13 amino acids. The CDR3 sequence: CSARVRRGGELFF.

The gene calls are TRBV7-9 and TRBJ2-1. CDR1 is SEHNR and CDR2 is FQNEAQ in the germline V gene (reference sequence). The CDR3 sequence is 15 residues long. The CDR3 loop reads CASSLGFSSYNEQFF.